A selection of T cell receptor beta chains follows, all from one sample in a study of vaccination and CD4 T cells after COVID-19. Antigens of these TCRs are unknown. From the PCR reads, TCRdb called clonotypes with MiXCR, one entry per CDR3 protein. The sample gives about 5,500 distinct CDR3 sequences, about half of which show up once; 29% is in the top ten. Sequencing used CD4+ T cells from blood, cultured in vitro. Every receptor here comes from a human donor who had recovered from COVID-19. CDR3s include the opening cysteine and the closing phenylalanine or tryptophan. The D gene is left open where the match is weak. Where a row states a size, it is once, few, many or the class of an expanded clone; other rows omit it.

d_call j_call clone_size v_call cdr3_aa cdr3_nt
. TRBJ2-1 . TRBV20-1 CSARGRVYNEQFF TGCAGTGCTAGAGGGCGGGTATACAATGAGCAGTTCTTC
. TRBJ2-3 . TRBV11-2 CASSKRGLSWVDTQYF TGTGCCAGCAGCAAACGGGGGCTAAGCTGGGTAGATACGCAGTATTTT
TRBD1 TRBJ2-1 few TRBV6-2/TRBV6-3 CASSPRDRGDYNEQFF TGTGCCAGCAGTCCCCGGGACAGGGGCGACTACAATGAGCAGTTCTTC
. TRBJ2-5 . TRBV7-2 CASSYAGASEATQYF TGTGCCAGCAGCTACGCAGGGGCTAGCGAGGCGACCCAGTACTTC
. TRBJ2-3 . TRBV5-1 CASRSFDTQYF TGCGCCAGCAGGAGCTTTGATACGCAGTATTTT
. TRBJ2-7 few TRBV11-3 CASSPKSDRYEQYF TGTGCCAGCAGCCCTAAGTCAGACCGTTACGAGCAGTACTTC
. TRBJ1-5 large TRBV20-1 CSARDSPGHYPQHF TGCAGTGCTAGAGATTCGCCAGGGCACTATCCCCAGCATTTT
TRBD1 TRBJ1-1 . TRBV20-1 CSARTGGWDTEAFF TGCAGTGCGCGTACAGGGGGCTGGGACACTGAAGCTTTCTTT
. TRBJ2-7 . TRBV20-1 CSAQKRGGARYEQYF TGCAGTGCCCAGAAAAGGGGGGGGGCACGCTACGAGCAGTACTTC
. TRBJ1-1 . TRBV7-9 CASSFSRASTEAFF TGTGCCAGCAGCTTTTCGAGGGCTTCAACTGAAGCTTTCTTT
TRBD2 TRBJ2-2 once TRBV4-3 CASSQERVSGLAGNTGELFF TGCGCCAGCAGCCAAGAAAGGGTTTCAGGACTAGCGGGCAACACCGGGGAGCTGTTTTTT
. TRBJ1-3 . TRBV11-3 CASSFTGNTIYF TGTGCCAGCAGCTTTACTGGAAACACCATATATTTT
. TRBJ1-5 . TRBV4-3 CASSQGRGGGQPQHF TGCGCCAGCAGCCAAGGAAGGGGGGGCGGCCAGCCCCAGCATTTT
TRBD1 TRBJ2-2 once TRBV10-3 CAISGRIGQGLTGELFF TGTGCCATCAGTGGTCGAATCGGACAGGGTCTGACCGGGGAGCTGTTTTTT
TRBD1 TRBJ1-2 . TRBV6-1 CGSRDRGRDYGYTF TGTGGGAGCCGGGACAGGGGGCGCGATTATGGCTACACCTTC
TRBD2 TRBJ2-1 . TRBV7-9 CASSRFSSGRTSYNEQFF TGTGCCAGCAGCCGTTTCTCTAGCGGGAGGACCTCCTACAATGAGCAGTTCTTC
. TRBJ2-3 few TRBV20-1 CSARSQLGNTDTQYF TGCAGTGCTAGATCCCAGCTGGGCAACACAGATACGCAGTATTTT
. TRBJ2-2 few TRBV7-2 CASSLSRVGELFF TGTGCCAGCAGCTTATCTAGAGTCGGGGAGCTGTTTTTT
. TRBJ1-6 . TRBV7-2 CASSPGLGFSSPLHF TGTGCCAGCAGCCCCGGGTTAGGGTTCAGTTCACCCCTCCACTTT
. TRBJ2-5 . TRBV7-3 CASSFRGETQYF TGTGCCAGCAGCTTCAGAGGAGAGACCCAGTACTTC
TRBD1 TRBJ1-2 few TRBV25-1 CASRSRTGNYGYTF TGTGCCAGCAGGAGTCGGACAGGGAACTATGGCTACACCTTC
TRBD1 TRBJ1-2 . TRBV12-3/TRBV12-4 CASSRTGGYYGYTF TGTGCCAGCAGTAGGACAGGGGGGTACTATGGCTACACCTTC
. TRBJ2-1 . TRBV11-3 CASSPRRGNANNEQFF TGTGCCAGCAGCCCGAGGCGCGGTAACGCGAACAATGAGCAGTTCTTC
TRBD2 TRBJ2-3 . TRBV19 CASSIGERESDTQYF TGTGCCAGTAGTATAGGGGAGCGGGAGTCGGATACGCAGTATTTT
TRBD1 TRBJ2-3 . TRBV20-1 CSARKLQGAAQYF TGCAGTGCTAGAAAGCTACAGGGGGCGGCGCAGTATTTT
. TRBJ2-7 . TRBV7-3 CASSFGGHSYEQYF TGTGCCAGCAGCTTCGGGGGCCACTCCTACGAGCAGTACTTC
. TRBJ1-2 few TRBV11-2 CASTRLRGAGGYTF TGTGCCAGCACCAGACTGCGAGGGGCAGGTGGCTACACCTTC
. TRBJ2-1 medium-sized TRBV9 CASSVVGDKENEQFF TGTGCCAGCAGCGTAGTGGGTGACAAGGAAAATGAGCAGTTCTTC
TRBD1 TRBJ1-2 . TRBV10-3 CAISNYRGEGYGYTF TGTGCCATCAGCAACTACAGGGGGGAAGGCTATGGCTACACCTTC